Listed here are 30 T cell receptor beta chains from one sample, sequenced in a study of blood T cell repertoires in COVID-19. TCRdb keeps only in-frame clones here, not all; method: immunoSEQ multiplex PCR. The table includes around 340,000 clones, around 88% detected once. Input material: peripheral blood. These TCRs come from a young man with active or convalescent COVID-19.

The V and J genes are TRBV11-2 and TRBJ2-7, with 10 bases matching TRBD2. The length of the CDR3 is 15 residues. CDR1 and CDR2 (germline): SGHAT, FQNNGV. V was pared by 1 base and J by 2 bases, with 2 bases of the junction left unmatched. CDR3 residues: CASSLALAGAYEQYF. CDR3 DNA sequence: TGTGCCAGCAGCTTAGCCCTAGCGGGAGCCTACGAGCAGTACTTC. The entire variable domain, with the rest obtained from reference TRBV11-2 and TRBJ2-7, is as follows: EAGVAQSPRYKIIEKRQSVAFWCNPISGHATLYWYQQILGQGPKLLIQFQNNGVVDDSQLPKDRFSAERLKGVDSTLKIQPAKLEDSAVYLCASSLALAGAYEQYFGPGTRLTVT.

This clone came up many times. V usage is TRBV7-9 and J usage is TRBJ1-5, with no clear D. Between the trimmed V and J ends, which lost 7 bases and 3 bases, there was a span of 7 bases. There are 12 residues in the CDR3. The V gene's germline CDR1 is SEHNR and CDR2 FQNEAQ (reference sequence). The CDR3 here is CASKLDNQPQHF. In nucleotides, the CDR3 is TGTGCCAGCAAATTAGACAATCAGCCCCAGCATTTT.

The V gene is TRBV5-8, the J gene TRBJ1-2; D possibly corresponds to TRBD1 (5 bases). V lost 1 base and J lost 8, with 6 bases in between. The CDR3 loop spans 11 amino acids. From germline, CDR1 is SGHTS and CDR2 YDEGEE. CDR3 in amino acids: CASSLQGGYTF. The CDR3 region has the DNA TGTGCCAGCAGCTTGCAGGGCGGCTACACCTTC.

The rearrangement uses TRBV4-3 and TRBJ1-2, with 10 nucleotides matching TRBD1. The CDR3 extends over 14 amino acids. Germline V gene data show CDR1 as LGHNA and CDR2 as YSLEER. V trimming: 6 bases; J trimming: 4 bases; junction bases outside the gene matches: 5. The CDR3 sequence: CASRGQGLSYGYTF. In nucleotides, the CDR3 is TGCGCCAGCAGGGGACAGGGGCTGAGCTATGGCTACACCTTC.

This clone was found a few times. The V gene is TRBV25-1, the J gene TRBJ1-2, with D uncertain. The CDR3 covers 11 residues. From germline, CDR1 is MGHDK and CDR2 SYGVNS. The V end was cut by 8 bases, the J end by 8 bases, with 12 bases between. This chain's CDR3 is CASRELGGYTF. The CDR3 DNA reads as TGTGCCAGCCGGGAGCTGGGGGGCTACACCTTC.

This chain connects TRBV29-1 to TRBJ2-5, with 10 bases matching TRBD2. Germline CDR1 and CDR2: SQVTM and ANQGSEA. This CDR3 region has 14 residues. V dropped 4 bases and J dropped 1; count of bases not matched to a gene: 3. The DNA of the CDR3 is TGCAGCGTTGCCAGCGGGGGGGCCCAAGAGACCCAGTACTTC. Protein sequence: CSVASGGAQETQYF.

This chain connects TRBV10-1 to TRBJ1-4, with a possible D match to TRBD1 (5 bases). V shed 3 bases and J shed 7 bases, with 15 bases lying between them. The CDR3 is made up of 15 amino acids. The germline V gene encodes CDR1 WNHNN and CDR2 SYGVQD (reference sequence). This CDR3 is CASSELGREGEKLFF. In nucleotides, the CDR3 is TGCGCCAGCAGTGAATTAGGCAGGGAGGGTGAAAAACTGTTTTTT.

The V gene is TRBV7-8, the J gene TRBJ2-2, with D possibly TRBD2 on 7 matching bases. The CDR3 runs to 16 residues. Germline V gives CDR1 SGHVS, CDR2 FQNEAQ. Trimming took 7 bases from V and 3 from J, leaving 18 bases between them. The CDR3 loop reads CASTPRRGPDTGELFF. The CDR3 DNA sequence: TGTGCCAGCACCCCACGGCGGGGGCCCGACACCGGGGAGCTGTTTTTT.

In this sample, this clone turned up a few times. The CDR3 spells CASSLTGQGQEKLFF. Written as DNA, the CDR3 is TGTGCCAGCAGCTTAACGGGACAGGGTCAAGAAAAACTGTTTTTT. The genes are TRBV7-9 and TRBJ1-4; 9 bases align to TRBD1. CDR1 is SEHNR and CDR2 is FQNEAQ in the germline V gene (reference sequence). The junction had 6 bases not matched to a gene; V was cut back by 2 bases and J by 8 bases. The CDR3 sequence is 15 residues long.

This chain links TRBV4-2 with TRBJ1-1, with D tentatively TRBD1 (5 bases). Germline V lookup: CDR1 LGHNA, CDR2 YNFKEQ. This CDR3 is built from 15 residues. Between the trimmed V and J ends, which lost 0 bases and 5 bases, there was a span of 13 bases. CDR3 sequence (DNA): TGTGCCAGCAGCCAAGAACCCGCCGGGGGAACTGAAGCTTTCTTT. Amino acids: CASSQEPAGGTEAFF.

The CDR3 protein is CASSELRLASPLHF. DNA for the CDR3: TGTGCCAGCAGTGAACTTAGACTAGCATCGCCCCTCCACTTT. J is TRBJ1-6 and V is TRBV2; no definite D call. Trimming left V 2 bases short and J 13 bases short, with 15 bases between. This CDR3 has 14 amino acids. Looked up from germline, CDR1 is SNHLY and CDR2 is FYNNEI.

Written as DNA, the CDR3 is TGTGCCAGCAGCCTCCTGGGGGGACCAGCCGGAGATACGCAGTATTTT. Translating it yields CASSLLGGPAGDTQYF. The chain couples TRBV7-8 to TRBJ2-3, with D perhaps matching TRBD2 (6 bases). Trimming took 5 bases from V and 5 from J, leaving 20 bases between them. CDR3 size: 16 residues. Germline V gene data show CDR1 as SGHVS and CDR2 as FQNEAQ.

The chain links TRBV3-1 (or the pseudogene TRBV3-2) to TRBJ2-7, with 13 nucleotides matching TRBD2. V lost 4 bases, J lost 2 bases, and 8 bases stayed unmatched. Germline assignment: CDR1 LGHDT and CDR2 YNNKEL (reference sequence). This CDR3 is 17 amino acids long. The CDR3 protein is CASSPLPGLAGTYEQYF. The DNA for the CDR3 is TGTGCCAGCAGCCCGTTACCGGGACTAGCGGGGACCTACGAGCAGTACTTC.

The V gene is TRBV10-3, the J gene TRBJ2-2, with D unresolved. The CDR3 covers 14 residues. V was trimmed by 6 bases and J by 2 bases, leaving 10 bases between them. Germline V gene sequence: CDR1 ENHRY, CDR2 SYGVKD. The CDR3 nucleotides read TGTGCCATCAGGGATGGCGGTAACACCGGGGAGCTGTTTTTT. It translates to CAIRDGGNTGELFF.

CDR3 bases: TGTGCCAGCAGTATGGGACTAGCGAACTACGAGCAGTACTTC. Amino acids: CASSMGLANYEQYF. The chain couples TRBV27 to TRBJ2-7; 10 bases fit TRBD2. Losses at the gene ends were 5 bases for V and 3 bases for J; bases not matched to a gene: 4. There are 14 residues in the CDR3. Germline loops: CDR1 MNHEY, CDR2 SMNVEV (reference sequence).

V and J are TRBV27 and TRBJ1-4; 7 bases are a match to TRBD1. V lost 6 bases and J lost 8; bases outside the gene matches: 9. Germline values: CDR1 MNHEY, CDR2 SMNVEV (reference sequence). The CDR3 spans 14 residues. CDR3 coding DNA: TGTGCCAGCAGGGACAGGCGTTGGGGCGAAAAACTGTTTTTT. Its translation is CASRDRRWGEKLFF.

The rearrangement links TRBV4-1 to TRBJ1-1; D unresolved. The CDR3 extends over 11 amino acids. The V and J ends lost 4 bases and 4 bases respectively, with 4 bases between them. CDR1 and CDR2 (germline): MGHRA, YSYEKL. The CDR3 DNA reads as TGCGCCAGCAGCCGCAGCACTGAAGCTTTCTTT. Translation gives CASSRSTEAFF.

The rearrangement links TRBV4-2 to TRBJ2-5, with D tentatively TRBD2 (5 bases). Germline V gene lookup returns CDR1 LGHNA and CDR2 YNFKEQ. The CDR3 runs 16 residues. With 1 base removed from V and 4 bases from J, the gap between germline ends came to 16 bases. CDR3 DNA: TGTGCCAGCAGCCAAGCGGAGCCCCCAGGAGGAGAGACCCAGTACTTC. Translating it yields CASSQAEPPGGETQYF.

The chain is built from TRBV7-8 and TRBJ2-7; D ambiguous. V was pared by 1 base and J by 2 bases, with 9 bases between. The length of the CDR3 is 14 residues. The germline V gene encodes CDR1 SGHVS and CDR2 FQNEAQ. The CDR3 DNA sequence: TGTGCCAGCAGCTTAGACCAGGCTGCCTACGAGCAGTACTTC. It specifies CASSLDQAAYEQYF.

The sample holds one count of this clone. The CDR3, as DNA: TGTGCCAGCAGCGCTCCGGGTCCGAAGGGGGATATGGGGGAAAAACTGTTTTTT. It specifies CASSAPGPKGDMGEKLFF. The gene calls are TRBV4-2 and TRBJ1-4, with D maybe TRBD1 (6 bases). CDR3 size: 18 residues. The V gene's germline CDR1 is LGHNA and CDR2 YNFKEQ. V lost 5 bases and J 8 bases, leaving 27 bases between the germline ends.

A word on this clone: Because the CDR3's place on the DNA is in doubt, the DNA is left out and the CDR3 is given as listed by TCRdb. This rearrangement joins TRBV12-3 or TRBV12-4 to TRBJ2-1; the table's D gene call, TRBD2, was not cross checked with the DNA. The CDR3 adds up to 13 amino acids, both ends counted. The CDR3 spells CASSSSRRNEQFF.

The gene calls are TRBV11-2 and TRBJ2-5; 11 bases line up with TRBD2. V lost 5 bases, J lost 3 bases, and 2 bases stayed unmatched. The CDR3 covers 14 residues. CDR1 and CDR2 (germline): SGHAT, FQNNGV. In DNA form, the CDR3 reads TGTGCCAGCAGCCCGGGACTAGCGGAAGAGACCCAGTACTTC. It is translated as CASSPGLAEETQYF.

The table lists this clone with a count of one. The chain joins TRBV6-1 to TRBJ1-5; weak D call: TRBD1 (5 bases). Trimming shortened V by 0 bases and J by 4 bases, and 13 bases separated the two germline ends. Per the germline V gene, CDR1 is MNHNS and CDR2 is SASEGT. This CDR3 is 16 amino acids long. CDR3 DNA sequence: TGTGCCAGCAGTGAAGCGTCCGGGGGTGGGAATCAGCCCCAGCATTTT. It encodes CASSEASGGGNQPQHF.

The J gene is TRBJ1-1, the V gene TRBV29-1; D remains ambiguous. Trimming removed 4 bases at V and 4 bases at J, with 13 bases between. This CDR3 is 13 amino acids long. Germline lookup yields CDR1 SQVTM and CDR2 ANQGSEA. The DNA of the CDR3 is TGCAGCGTTGGGGGTTCTGGAGGCACTGAAGCTTTCTTT. The encoded protein is CSVGGSGGTEAFF.

The chain couples TRBV7-9 to TRBJ2-3; 12 bases align to TRBD2. The CDR3 sequence is 16 residues long. V lost 5 bases to trimming and J lost 2 bases; unmatched junction nucleotides: 5. Germline CDR1 is SEHNR and CDR2 is FQNEAQ (reference sequence). The CDR3 loop reads CASSLGLAGLTDTQYF. In DNA, the CDR3 is TGTGCCAGCAGCCTGGGACTAGCGGGCCTCACAGATACGCAGTATTTT.

This clone was picked up many times. V usage is TRBV6-5 and J usage is TRBJ1-4; no reliable D call. Germline loops: CDR1 MNHEY, CDR2 SVGAGI. This CDR3 contains 15 residues. The V gene lost 6 bases and the J gene lost 0 bases, with 11 bases spanning the gap. CDR3 sequence reads: CASRQTGATNEKLFF. The DNA of the CDR3 is TGTGCCAGCAGGCAGACCGGAGCAACTAATGAAAAACTGTTTTTT.

The chain combines TRBV28 with TRBJ2-5; a weak D match, TRBD1 (6 bases). Per the germline V gene, CDR1 is MDHEN and CDR2 is SYDVKM. V was trimmed by 6 bases and J by 2 bases, leaving 16 bases between them. This CDR3 spans 15 amino acids. The CDR3 protein is CASSRFTTGQETQYF. CDR3 in DNA: TGTGCCAGCAGCCGCTTCACCACAGGGCAAGAGACCCAGTACTTC.

The genes are TRBV3-1 (or the pseudogene TRBV3-2) and TRBJ1-2; 7 bases agree with TRBD1. Germline trimming cut 1 base from V and 6 bases from J; bases unmatched to any gene: 5. The germline CDR1 and CDR2 sequences are LGHDT and YNNKEL (reference sequence). CDR3 length: 14 amino acids. This CDR3 is CASSQVPGGHGYTF. The CDR3 bases are TGTGCCAGCAGCCAAGTCCCAGGGGGTCATGGCTACACCTTC.

The rearrangement links TRBV2 to TRBJ2-7; a possible D gene is TRBD2 (6 bases). Per germline, CDR1 SNHLY and CDR2 FYNNEI. V was trimmed by 6 bases and J by 3 bases, leaving 18 bases between them. This CDR3 region has 15 residues. Here the CDR3 reads CASSAGTSQVYEQYF. The CDR3 region has the DNA TGTGCCAGCAGCGCGGGGACGTCACAGGTCTACGAGCAGTACTTC.

J is TRBJ2-4 and V is TRBV30; D not resolved. The CDR3 consists of 12 residues. Germline V CDR1 and CDR2: GTSNPN, SVGIG (reference sequence). Between the trimmed V and J ends, which lost 4 bases and 8 bases, there was a span of 12 bases. The CDR3 sequence is CAWTPIEDIQYF. The CDR3, as DNA: TGTGCCTGGACCCCGATCGAGGACATTCAGTACTTC.